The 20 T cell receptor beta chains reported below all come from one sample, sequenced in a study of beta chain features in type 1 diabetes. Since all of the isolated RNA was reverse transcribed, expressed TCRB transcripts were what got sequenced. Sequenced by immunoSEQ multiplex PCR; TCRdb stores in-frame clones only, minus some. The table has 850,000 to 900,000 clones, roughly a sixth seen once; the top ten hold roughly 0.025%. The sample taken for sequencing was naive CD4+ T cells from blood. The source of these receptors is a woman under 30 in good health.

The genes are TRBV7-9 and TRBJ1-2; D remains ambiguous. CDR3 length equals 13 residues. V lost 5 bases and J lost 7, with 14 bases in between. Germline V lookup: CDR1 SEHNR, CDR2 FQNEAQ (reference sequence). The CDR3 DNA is TGTGCCAGCAGCCCCTTTGAGGTCGGTGGCTACACCTTC. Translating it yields CASSPFEVGGYTF.

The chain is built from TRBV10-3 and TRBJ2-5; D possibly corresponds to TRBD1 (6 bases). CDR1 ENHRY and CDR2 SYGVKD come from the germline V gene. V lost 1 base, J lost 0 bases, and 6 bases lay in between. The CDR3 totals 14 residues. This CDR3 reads CAISEWDNQETQYF. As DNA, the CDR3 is TGTGCCATCAGTGAGTGGGACAACCAAGAGACCCAGTACTTC.

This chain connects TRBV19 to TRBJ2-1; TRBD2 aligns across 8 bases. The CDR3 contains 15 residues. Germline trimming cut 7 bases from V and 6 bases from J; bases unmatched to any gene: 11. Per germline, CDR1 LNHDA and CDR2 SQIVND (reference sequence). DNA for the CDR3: TGTGCCAGTAACACGGGAGGGCAGATAACCAATGAGCAGTTCTTC. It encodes CASNTGGQITNEQFF.

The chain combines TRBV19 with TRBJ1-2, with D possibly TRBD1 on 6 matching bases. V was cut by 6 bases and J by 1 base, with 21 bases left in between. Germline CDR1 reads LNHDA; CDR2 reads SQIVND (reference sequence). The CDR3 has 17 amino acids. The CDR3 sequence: CASSTPRRWTDNYGYTF. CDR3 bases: TGTGCCAGTAGCACCCCGAGAAGATGGACAGATAACTATGGCTACACCTTC.

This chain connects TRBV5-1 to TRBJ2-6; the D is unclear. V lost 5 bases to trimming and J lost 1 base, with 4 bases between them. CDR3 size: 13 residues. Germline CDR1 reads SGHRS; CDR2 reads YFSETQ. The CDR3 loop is CASRLSGANVLTF. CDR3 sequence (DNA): TGCGCCAGCAGACTGTCTGGGGCCAACGTCCTGACTTTC.

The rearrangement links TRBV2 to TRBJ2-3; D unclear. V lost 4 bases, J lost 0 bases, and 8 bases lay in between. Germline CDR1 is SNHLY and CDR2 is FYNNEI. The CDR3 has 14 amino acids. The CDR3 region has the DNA TGTGCCAGCAGTGCGGGCCCTAGCACAGATACGCAGTATTTT. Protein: CASSAGPSTDTQYF. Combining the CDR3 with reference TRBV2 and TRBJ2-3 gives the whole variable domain EPEVTQTPSHQVTQMGQEVILRCVPISNHLYFYWYRQILGQKVEFLVSFYNNEISEKSEIFDDQFSVERPDGSNFTLKIRSTKLEDSAMYFCASSAGPSTDTQYFGPGTRLTVL.

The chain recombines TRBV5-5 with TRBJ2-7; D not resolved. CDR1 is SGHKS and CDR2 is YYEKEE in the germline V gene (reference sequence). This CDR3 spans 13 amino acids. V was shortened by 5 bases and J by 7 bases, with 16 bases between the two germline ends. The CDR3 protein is CASSFLPVGEQYF. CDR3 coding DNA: TGTGCCAGCAGTTTTCTCCCCGTCGGGGAGCAGTACTTC.

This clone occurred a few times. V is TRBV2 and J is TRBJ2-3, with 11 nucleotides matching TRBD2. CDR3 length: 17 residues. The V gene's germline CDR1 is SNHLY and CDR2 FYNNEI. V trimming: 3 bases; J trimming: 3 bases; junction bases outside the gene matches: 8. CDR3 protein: CASSDSSGTSGTDTQYF. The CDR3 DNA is TGTGCCAGCAGTGATTCATCCGGGACTAGCGGAACAGATACGCAGTATTTT.

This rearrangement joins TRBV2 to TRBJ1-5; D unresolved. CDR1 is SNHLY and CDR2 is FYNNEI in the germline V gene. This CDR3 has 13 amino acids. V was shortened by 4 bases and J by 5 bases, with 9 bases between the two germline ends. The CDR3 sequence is CASSGTRDQPQHF. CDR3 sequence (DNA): TGTGCCAGCAGTGGGACGAGGGATCAGCCCCAGCATTTT.

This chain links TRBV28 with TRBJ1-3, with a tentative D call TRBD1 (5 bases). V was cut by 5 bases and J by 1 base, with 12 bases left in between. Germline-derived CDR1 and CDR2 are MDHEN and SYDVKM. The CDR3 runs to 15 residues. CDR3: CASSGFDRSGNTIYF. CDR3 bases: TGTGCCAGCAGTGGCTTTGACAGATCTGGAAACACCATATATTTT.

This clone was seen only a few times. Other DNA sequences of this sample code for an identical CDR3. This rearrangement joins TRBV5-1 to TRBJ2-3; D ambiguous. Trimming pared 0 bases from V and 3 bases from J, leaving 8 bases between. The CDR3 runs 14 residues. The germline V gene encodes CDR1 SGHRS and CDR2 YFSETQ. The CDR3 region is CASSLGPSTDTQYF. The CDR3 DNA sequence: TGCGCCAGCAGCTTGGGTCCCTCGACAGATACGCAGTATTTT.

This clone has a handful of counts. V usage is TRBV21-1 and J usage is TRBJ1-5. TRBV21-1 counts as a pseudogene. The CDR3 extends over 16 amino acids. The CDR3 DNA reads TGTGCCAGCAGCATGGATGCTACTAGGGGCAATCAGCCCCAGCATTTT. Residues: CASSMDATRGNQPQHF.

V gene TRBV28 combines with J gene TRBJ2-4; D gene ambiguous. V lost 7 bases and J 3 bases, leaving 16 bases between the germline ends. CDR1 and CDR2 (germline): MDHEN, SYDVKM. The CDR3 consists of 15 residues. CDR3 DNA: TGTGCCAGCAAGGACGGCTCCCTGGGCAAAAACATTCAGTACTTC. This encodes CASKDGSLGKNIQYF.

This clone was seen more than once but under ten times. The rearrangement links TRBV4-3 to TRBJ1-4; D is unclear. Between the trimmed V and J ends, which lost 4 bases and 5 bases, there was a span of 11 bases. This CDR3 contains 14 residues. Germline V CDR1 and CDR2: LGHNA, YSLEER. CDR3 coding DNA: TGCGCCAGCAGCCGAGAAGTGATGAATGAAAAACTGTTTTTT. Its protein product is CASSREVMNEKLFF.

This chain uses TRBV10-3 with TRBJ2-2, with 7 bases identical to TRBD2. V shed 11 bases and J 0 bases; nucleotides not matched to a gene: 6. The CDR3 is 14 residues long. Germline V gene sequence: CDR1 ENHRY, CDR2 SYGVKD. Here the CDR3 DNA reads TGTGCCTCCCGTAGCGGGTCGAACACCGGGGAGCTGTTTTTT. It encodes CASRSGSNTGELFF.

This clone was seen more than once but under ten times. CDR3 in amino acids: CASRSTEAFF. The DNA for the CDR3 is TGTGCCAGCAGGAGCACTGAAGCTTTCTTT. This chain links TRBV2 with TRBJ1-1; D remains unclear. The V end was cut by 6 bases, the J end by 4 bases, with 3 bases between. The CDR3 consists of 10 residues. Germline loops: CDR1 SNHLY, CDR2 FYNNEI.

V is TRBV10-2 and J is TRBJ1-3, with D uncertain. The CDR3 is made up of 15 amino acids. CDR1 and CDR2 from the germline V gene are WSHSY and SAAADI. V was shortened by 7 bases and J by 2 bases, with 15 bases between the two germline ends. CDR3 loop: CASIASILTGNTIYF. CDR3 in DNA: TGCGCCAGCATAGCCTCTATTTTGACTGGAAACACCATATATTTT.

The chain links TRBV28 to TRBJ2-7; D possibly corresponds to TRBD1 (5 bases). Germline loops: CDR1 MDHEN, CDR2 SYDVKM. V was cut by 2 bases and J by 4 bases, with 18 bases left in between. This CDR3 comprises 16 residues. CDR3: CASSLDLTGGAYEQYF. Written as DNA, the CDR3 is TGTGCCAGCAGTTTAGACCTGACCGGTGGGGCTTACGAGCAGTACTTC.

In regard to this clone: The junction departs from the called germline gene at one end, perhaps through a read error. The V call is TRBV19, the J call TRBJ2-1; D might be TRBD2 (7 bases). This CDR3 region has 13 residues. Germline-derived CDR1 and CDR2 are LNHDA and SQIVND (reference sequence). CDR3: CASNIGGGGEQFF. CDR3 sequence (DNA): TGTGCCAGTAATATAGGGGGGGGAGGTGAGCAGTTCTTC.

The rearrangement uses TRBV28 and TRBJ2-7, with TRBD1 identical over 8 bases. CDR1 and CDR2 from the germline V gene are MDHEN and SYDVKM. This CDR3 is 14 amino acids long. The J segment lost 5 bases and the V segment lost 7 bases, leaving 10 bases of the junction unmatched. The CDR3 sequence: CASTPGQAGHEQYF. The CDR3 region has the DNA TGTGCCAGCACCCCGGGACAGGCGGGCCACGAGCAGTACTTC.